Listed below are T cell receptor beta chains from one sample, sequenced in a study of cytomegalovirus exposure and HLA in healthy donors. TCRdb's copy holds only in-frame clones and misses some; the assay was immunoSEQ multiplex PCR. The table has about 200,000 clones, 76% seen once. Material for sequencing was PBMCs. Receptor source: a man between 18 and 35 years old in good health and CMV-seronegative. The CDR3 runs from the conserved cysteine through the conserved F or W. Each record gives: J gene, V gene, D gene, clone size, CDR3 DNA, CDR3 protein. The D gene is left open where the match is weak. Clone size appears in some rows only: once, few, many, or a class for an expanded clone.

j_call: TRBJ2-5
v_call: TRBV5-1
d_call: TRBD1
clone_size: NA
cdr3_nt: TGCGCCAGCAGCTTGGCCTTACCGGGACAGAAAAAAGAGACCCAGTACTTC
cdr3_aa: CASSLALPGQKKETQYF

j_call: TRBJ2-1
v_call: TRBV2
d_call: TRBD1
clone_size: once
cdr3_nt: TGTGCCAGCACCGAGGACAGGGGCTCCTACAATGAGCAGTTCTTC
cdr3_aa: CASTEDRGSYNEQFF

j_call: TRBJ2-1
v_call: TRBV10-1
d_call: TRBD2
clone_size: few
cdr3_nt: TGCGCCAGCGGAGCGGGAGGGCCTTACAATGAGCAGTTCTTC
cdr3_aa: CASGAGGPYNEQFF

j_call: TRBJ2-3
v_call: TRBV5-4
d_call: TRBD2
clone_size: once
cdr3_nt: TGTGCCAGCGGGCCGGGGGGGAGCACAGATACGCAGTATTTT
cdr3_aa: CASGPGGSTDTQYF

j_call: TRBJ1-4
v_call: TRBV7-2
d_call: NA
clone_size: NA
cdr3_nt: TGTGCCAGCAGCCGGCGGGGAGAAAAACTGTTTTTT
cdr3_aa: CASSRRGEKLFF

j_call: TRBJ1-2
v_call: TRBV10-3
d_call: NA
clone_size: NA
cdr3_nt: TGTGCCATCAGTGACGAGAATGGCTACACCTTC
cdr3_aa: CAISDENGYTF

j_call: TRBJ2-1
v_call: TRBV29-1
d_call: NA
clone_size: NA
cdr3_nt: TGCAGCACAACTAGGGCCCGCAATGAGCAGTTCTTC
cdr3_aa: CSTTRARNEQFF

j_call: TRBJ2-1
v_call: TRBV28
d_call: TRBD2
clone_size: NA
cdr3_nt: TGTGCCAGCAGTTTTTGGACTAGCGGACCGACCTACAATGAGCAGTTCTTC
cdr3_aa: CASSFWTSGPTYNEQFF

j_call: TRBJ2-7
v_call: TRBV2
d_call: NA
clone_size: NA
cdr3_nt: TGTGCCAGCAGTCGGAGCGCCTCGGTCGGCGAGCAGTACTTC
cdr3_aa: CASSRSASVGEQYF

j_call: TRBJ2-5
v_call: TRBV7-7
d_call: TRBD2
clone_size: NA
cdr3_nt: TGTGCTAGCAGCTTAGCCGGCGTTGGTGGGGGGGTGTTTGAAGAGACCCAGTACTTC
cdr3_aa: CASSLAGVGGGVFEETQYF

j_call: TRBJ2-5
v_call: TRBV7-7
d_call: NA
clone_size: NA
cdr3_nt: TGTGCTAGCAGCCCCCGCCGGGGGAACCAAGAGACCCAGTACTTC
cdr3_aa: CASSPRRGNQETQYF

j_call: TRBJ2-1
v_call: TRBV5-1
d_call: NA
clone_size: NA
cdr3_nt: TGCGCCAGCAGCCTAGGACACGGCGGGAAGAATGAGCAGTTCTTC
cdr3_aa: CASSLGHGGKNEQFF

j_call: TRBJ1-3
v_call: TRBV13
d_call: TRBD1
clone_size: few
cdr3_nt: TGTGCCAGCAGCCGTGGACAGGAGGGAAACACCATATATTTT
cdr3_aa: CASSRGQEGNTIYF

j_call: TRBJ1-2
v_call: TRBV2
d_call: TRBD1
clone_size: NA
cdr3_nt: TGTGCCAGCAGTTGGGACAGGGGGCTGTTTGGCTACACCTTC
cdr3_aa: CASSWDRGLFGYTF

j_call: TRBJ2-4
v_call: TRBV25-1
d_call: NA
clone_size: NA
cdr3_nt: TGTGCCAGCAGTGAGTGGGCAGGGAAAAACATTCAGTACTTC
cdr3_aa: CASSEWAGKNIQYF

j_call: TRBJ1-3
v_call: TRBV6-5
d_call: NA
clone_size: NA
cdr3_nt: TGTGCCAGCAGTTACCCAACATTCAGGGGAAACACCATATATTTT
cdr3_aa: CASSYPTFRGNTIYF

j_call: TRBJ1-1
v_call: TRBV6-1
d_call: NA
clone_size: NA
cdr3_nt: TGTGCCAGCAGTGAGGGACCAGGGGTCATGAACACTGAAGCTTTCTTT
cdr3_aa: CASSEGPGVMNTEAFF

j_call: TRBJ2-2
v_call: TRBV13
d_call: NA
clone_size: few
cdr3_nt: TGTGCCAGCAGCCTCCTACAGGCCGGGGAGCTGTTTTTT
cdr3_aa: CASSLLQAGELFF

j_call: TRBJ2-2
v_call: TRBV5-6
d_call: NA
clone_size: few
cdr3_nt: TGTGCCAGCAGCTTGGAGGCTGGCCGGGCCGGGGAGCTGTTTTTT
cdr3_aa: CASSLEAGRAGELFF

j_call: TRBJ1-4
v_call: TRBV9
d_call: TRBD1
clone_size: NA
cdr3_nt: TGTGCCAGCAGCCCAGAGTACGGGACAGAAGAAAAACTGTTTTTT
cdr3_aa: CASSPEYGTEEKLFF

j_call: TRBJ1-1
v_call: TRBV5-1
d_call: TRBD1
clone_size: NA
cdr3_nt: TGCGCCAGCAGCACTCGGACAGGGGGCACTGAAGCTTTCTTT
cdr3_aa: CASSTRTGGTEAFF

j_call: TRBJ1-2
v_call: TRBV15
d_call: NA
clone_size: NA
cdr3_nt: TGTGCCACCAGCAGAGATCCAGGGGCCCCAGGGATCTATGGCTACACCTTC
cdr3_aa: CATSRDPGAPGIYGYTF

j_call: TRBJ1-2
v_call: TRBV6-6
d_call: NA
clone_size: NA
cdr3_nt: TGTGCCAGCAGTCTAACCGGGGACTATGGCTACACCTTC
cdr3_aa: CASSLTGDYGYTF